Presented here are 18 T cell receptor beta chains from one specimen sequenced in a study of T-cell reconstitution after alpha-beta-depleted transplantation in children. Unique molecular identifiers were built into the TCRbeta library. TCRdb re-derived calls from the PCR reads in MiXCR, one entry per CDR3 protein. The data hold about 350,000 distinct CDR3 sequences, with roughly 14% observed a single time. The sample in question was PBMCs, obtained from the stem cell graft. The receptors originated from a human donor who donated a stem cell graft to a child with Fanconi anemia.

The gene calls are TRBV20-1 and TRBJ2-1; 7 bases match TRBD2. Germline loops: CDR1 DFQATT, CDR2 SNEGSKA (reference sequence). CDR3 length: 13 amino acids. V was clipped by 1 base and J by 5 bases; unmatched bases: 2. As DNA, the CDR3 is TGCAGTGCTAGAGGTGGGGGGGACAATGAGCAGTTCTTC. This translates into CSARGGGDNEQFF.

There are a few counts of this clonotype. The chain is built from TRBV12-3 or TRBV12-4 and TRBJ1-5; possible D gene TRBD1, 5 bases. CDR3 length: 12 amino acids. V lost 1 base, J lost 11 bases, and 9 bases lay in between. CDR3 protein: CASSLDGGAQHF. CDR3 DNA sequence: TGTGCCAGCAGTTTAGATGGGGGGGCCCAGCATTTT.

CDR3 nucleotides: TGTGCCAGCAGCGAAATCAAGGTTGCGCTGGCGACCCAGTACTTC. This codes for CASSEIKVALATQYF. The V and J genes are TRBV7-2 and TRBJ2-5; no firm D call. Trimming stripped 5 bases from V and 7 bases from J, with 20 bases between. Germline CDR1 and CDR2: SGHTA and FQGNSA. CDR3 length equals 15 residues.

Concerning this clonotype: Being one base from a much bigger clone, this may be a read error. V gene TRBV6-5 combines with J gene TRBJ1-2; D gene uncertain. From germline, CDR1 is MNHEY and CDR2 SVGAGI. The CDR3 is 12 residues long. The germline V and J ends were trimmed by 1 base and 7 bases, with 7 bases remaining between them. The CDR3 loop reads CASSYLGSGYTF. Here the CDR3 DNA reads TGTGCCAGCAGTTACTTGGGGAGTGGCTACACCTTC.

The chain couples TRBV7-8 to TRBJ2-3; perhaps TRBD2 as D (6 bases). This CDR3 contains 14 residues. V dropped 11 bases and J dropped 4 bases, with 19 bases sitting between them. CDR1 and CDR2 (germline): SGHVS, FQNEAQ. The CDR3 sequence: CALDRMGRPDTQYF. The CDR3 coding sequence is TGTGCCTTAGATCGTATGGGGAGGCCAGATACGCAGTATTTT.

The chain joins TRBV29-1 to TRBJ2-2; D is unclear. The CDR3 covers 15 residues. V was clipped by 4 bases and J by 5 bases, with 17 bases between them. Germline V gives CDR1 SQVTM, CDR2 ANQGSEA. CDR3 sequence: CSVAVGSPDTGELFF. In DNA, the CDR3 is TGCAGCGTTGCGGTCGGCTCCCCAGATACCGGGGAGCTGTTTTTT.

The chain joins TRBV12-3 or TRBV12-4 to TRBJ1-5; a possible D gene is TRBD1 (6 bases). This CDR3 contains 14 residues. Trimming removed 4 bases at V and 6 bases at J, with 13 bases between. The CDR3 DNA reads as TGTGCCAGCAGTTGGGGTAGGGGGGGTCAGCCCCAGCATTTT. It encodes CASSWGRGGQPQHF.

The chain has TRBV5-5 and TRBJ2-7, with 11 bases matching TRBD2. This CDR3 spans 17 amino acids. Germline CDR1 SGHKS, CDR2 YYEKEE (reference sequence). With 2 bases clipped from V and 0 bases from J, the junction kept 7 bases outside the gene matches. CDR3 nucleotides: TGTGCCAGCAGCTTAGGGACTAGCGGATTTAGCTCCTACGAGCAGTACGTC. This sequence encodes CASSLGTSGFSSYEQYV.

The rearrangement links TRBV7-2 to TRBJ2-3; TRBD2 matches at 7 bases. CDR3 size: 12 residues. Looked up from germline, CDR1 is SGHTA and CDR2 is FQGNSA. The V gene end was trimmed by 6 bases and the J gene end by 6 bases; junction bases not matched to a gene: 3. In nucleotides, the CDR3 is TGTGCCAGCAGATGGGGGGGGGATACGCAGTATTTT. This sequence encodes CASRWGGDTQYF.

This clonotype was counted between two and nine times. The chain recombines TRBV11-2 with TRBJ2-7; D is undetermined. The V and J ends lost 3 bases and 0 bases respectively, with 12 bases between them. The CDR3 totals 15 residues. Germline V gene lookup returns CDR1 SGHAT and CDR2 FQNNGV. The CDR3 coding sequence is TGTGCCAGCAGCTTTGGGTTTACAGACTCCTACGAGCAGTACTTC. It codes for CASSFGFTDSYEQYF.

This clonotype was counted many times. The rearrangement links TRBV5-1 to TRBJ2-3, with TRBD1 identical over 7 bases. The CDR3 length is 14 residues. V lost 0 bases and J lost 5; bases outside the gene matches: 3. Germline lookup yields CDR1 SGHRS and CDR2 YFSETQ. This CDR3 reads CASSLAGGKDTQYF. In DNA, the CDR3 is TGCGCCAGCAGCTTGGCAGGGGGAAAAGATACGCAGTATTTT.

The V call is TRBV5-1, the J call TRBJ1-2; D uncertain. Deletions cut 4 bases from V and 2 bases from J, with 9 bases between. CDR3 length: 13 amino acids. CDR1 is SGHRS and CDR2 is YFSETQ in the germline V gene. The DNA for the CDR3 is TGCGCCAGCAGCGCGGACCAAAACTATGGCTACACCTTC. It specifies CASSADQNYGYTF. The full variable domain, rest sourced from reference TRBV5-1 and TRBJ1-2, is KAGVTQTPRYLIKTRGQQVTLSCSPISGHRSVSWYQQTPGQGLQFLFEYFSETQRNKGNFPGRFSGRQFSNSRSEMNVSTLELGDSALYLCASSADQNYGYTFGSGTRLTVV.

This clonotype was observed at least ten times. The V call is TRBV7-8, the J call TRBJ1-6; D unresolved. This CDR3 has 13 amino acids. Trimming removed 4 bases from V and 9 bases from J, with 10 bases in between. Germline V gene data show CDR1 as SGHVS and CDR2 as FQNEAQ. The CDR3 DNA reads TGTGCCAGCAGCTCGACTGGACCTTCACCCCTCCACTTT. This sequence encodes CASSSTGPSPLHF.

In its sample, this clonotype was seen many times. This chain links TRBV12-3 or TRBV12-4 with TRBJ1-3; 9 nucleotides agree with TRBD1. V dropped 5 bases and J dropped 5; count of bases not matched to a gene: 7. This CDR3 comprises 15 residues. The CDR3 sequence is CASSGTGQGRNTIYF. The CDR3 DNA reads as TGTGCCAGCAGTGGGACAGGGCAGGGGAGAAACACCATATATTTT.

This clonotype was observed a handful of times. The chain joins TRBV7-8 to TRBJ1-1, with D hard to call. CDR3 length: 17 amino acids. CDR1 and CDR2 (germline): SGHVS, FQNEAQ. The V end lost 8 bases, the J end lost 1 base, and 23 bases lay between the germline ends. The CDR3 region has the DNA TGTGCCAGCCACTTCCGGGGAGTGGGCTTAACGAACACTGAAGCTTTCTTT. It specifies CASHFRGVGLTNTEAFF.

Only a few counts were recorded for this clonotype. V and J are TRBV27 and TRBJ2-5; D not certain. The V gene lost 0 bases and the J gene lost 1 base, with 6 bases spanning the gap. Germline-derived CDR1 and CDR2 are MNHEY and SMNVEV (reference sequence). The CDR3 contains 14 residues. This CDR3 is CASSLSSAQETQYF. The CDR3 DNA follows: TGTGCCAGCAGTTTATCGTCGGCCCAAGAGACCCAGTACTTC.

This clonotype appeared many times. The CDR3 loop is CSARDLGSMITDTQYF. CDR3 DNA: TGCAGTGCTAGAGATCTGGGTAGCATGATAACAGATACGCAGTATTTT. The chain has TRBV20-1 and TRBJ2-3; D is unclear. The CDR3 runs to 16 residues. V was pared by 0 bases and J by 3 bases, with 16 bases between. Germline values: CDR1 DFQATT, CDR2 SNEGSKA (reference sequence).

The chain links TRBV5-1 to TRBJ2-5; tentative D call: TRBD1 (5 bases). The germline gives CDR1 SGHRS, CDR2 YFSETQ. V was cut by 4 bases and J by 7 bases, with 17 bases left in between. The CDR3 has 14 residues. Here the CDR3 DNA reads TGCGCCAGCAGCCCCCCCAGGGAATGGGCGACCCAGTACTTC. This gives the protein CASSPPREWATQYF.